This T cell receptor beta chain was retrieved from a study of blood T cell repertoires in COVID-19. At the level of the study: The United States, Italy and Spain were the sources of the acute and convalescent COVID-19 samples. Nucleic acid was either cDNA or gDNA, and it came from T cells, B-cell-depleted T cells, or PBMCs.

As processed by the authors: Reference gene primers were amplified, and this amplification served to estimate nucleated cell counts. Produced via immunoSEQ multiplex PCR; TCRdb's table is partial and in-frame only. The V and J calls and clone size were taken over from that table, and D and trimming were inferred from the DNA. The sample has roughly 40,000 clones; roughly four fifths are singletons. This CDR3 has 14 amino acids. Germline CDR1 is MNHEY and CDR2 is SVGAGI. Trimming took 5 bases from V and 4 from J, leaving 14 bases between them. This TCR derives from a human donor in a cohort sampled during active COVID-19. J is TRBJ2-5 and V is TRBV6-5; the D is unclear. Material: peripheral blood. CDR3 amino acids: CASSQLGAGETQYF. The CDR3 coding sequence is TGTGCCAGCAGTCAGCTGGGCGCCGGAGAGACCCAGTACTTC.